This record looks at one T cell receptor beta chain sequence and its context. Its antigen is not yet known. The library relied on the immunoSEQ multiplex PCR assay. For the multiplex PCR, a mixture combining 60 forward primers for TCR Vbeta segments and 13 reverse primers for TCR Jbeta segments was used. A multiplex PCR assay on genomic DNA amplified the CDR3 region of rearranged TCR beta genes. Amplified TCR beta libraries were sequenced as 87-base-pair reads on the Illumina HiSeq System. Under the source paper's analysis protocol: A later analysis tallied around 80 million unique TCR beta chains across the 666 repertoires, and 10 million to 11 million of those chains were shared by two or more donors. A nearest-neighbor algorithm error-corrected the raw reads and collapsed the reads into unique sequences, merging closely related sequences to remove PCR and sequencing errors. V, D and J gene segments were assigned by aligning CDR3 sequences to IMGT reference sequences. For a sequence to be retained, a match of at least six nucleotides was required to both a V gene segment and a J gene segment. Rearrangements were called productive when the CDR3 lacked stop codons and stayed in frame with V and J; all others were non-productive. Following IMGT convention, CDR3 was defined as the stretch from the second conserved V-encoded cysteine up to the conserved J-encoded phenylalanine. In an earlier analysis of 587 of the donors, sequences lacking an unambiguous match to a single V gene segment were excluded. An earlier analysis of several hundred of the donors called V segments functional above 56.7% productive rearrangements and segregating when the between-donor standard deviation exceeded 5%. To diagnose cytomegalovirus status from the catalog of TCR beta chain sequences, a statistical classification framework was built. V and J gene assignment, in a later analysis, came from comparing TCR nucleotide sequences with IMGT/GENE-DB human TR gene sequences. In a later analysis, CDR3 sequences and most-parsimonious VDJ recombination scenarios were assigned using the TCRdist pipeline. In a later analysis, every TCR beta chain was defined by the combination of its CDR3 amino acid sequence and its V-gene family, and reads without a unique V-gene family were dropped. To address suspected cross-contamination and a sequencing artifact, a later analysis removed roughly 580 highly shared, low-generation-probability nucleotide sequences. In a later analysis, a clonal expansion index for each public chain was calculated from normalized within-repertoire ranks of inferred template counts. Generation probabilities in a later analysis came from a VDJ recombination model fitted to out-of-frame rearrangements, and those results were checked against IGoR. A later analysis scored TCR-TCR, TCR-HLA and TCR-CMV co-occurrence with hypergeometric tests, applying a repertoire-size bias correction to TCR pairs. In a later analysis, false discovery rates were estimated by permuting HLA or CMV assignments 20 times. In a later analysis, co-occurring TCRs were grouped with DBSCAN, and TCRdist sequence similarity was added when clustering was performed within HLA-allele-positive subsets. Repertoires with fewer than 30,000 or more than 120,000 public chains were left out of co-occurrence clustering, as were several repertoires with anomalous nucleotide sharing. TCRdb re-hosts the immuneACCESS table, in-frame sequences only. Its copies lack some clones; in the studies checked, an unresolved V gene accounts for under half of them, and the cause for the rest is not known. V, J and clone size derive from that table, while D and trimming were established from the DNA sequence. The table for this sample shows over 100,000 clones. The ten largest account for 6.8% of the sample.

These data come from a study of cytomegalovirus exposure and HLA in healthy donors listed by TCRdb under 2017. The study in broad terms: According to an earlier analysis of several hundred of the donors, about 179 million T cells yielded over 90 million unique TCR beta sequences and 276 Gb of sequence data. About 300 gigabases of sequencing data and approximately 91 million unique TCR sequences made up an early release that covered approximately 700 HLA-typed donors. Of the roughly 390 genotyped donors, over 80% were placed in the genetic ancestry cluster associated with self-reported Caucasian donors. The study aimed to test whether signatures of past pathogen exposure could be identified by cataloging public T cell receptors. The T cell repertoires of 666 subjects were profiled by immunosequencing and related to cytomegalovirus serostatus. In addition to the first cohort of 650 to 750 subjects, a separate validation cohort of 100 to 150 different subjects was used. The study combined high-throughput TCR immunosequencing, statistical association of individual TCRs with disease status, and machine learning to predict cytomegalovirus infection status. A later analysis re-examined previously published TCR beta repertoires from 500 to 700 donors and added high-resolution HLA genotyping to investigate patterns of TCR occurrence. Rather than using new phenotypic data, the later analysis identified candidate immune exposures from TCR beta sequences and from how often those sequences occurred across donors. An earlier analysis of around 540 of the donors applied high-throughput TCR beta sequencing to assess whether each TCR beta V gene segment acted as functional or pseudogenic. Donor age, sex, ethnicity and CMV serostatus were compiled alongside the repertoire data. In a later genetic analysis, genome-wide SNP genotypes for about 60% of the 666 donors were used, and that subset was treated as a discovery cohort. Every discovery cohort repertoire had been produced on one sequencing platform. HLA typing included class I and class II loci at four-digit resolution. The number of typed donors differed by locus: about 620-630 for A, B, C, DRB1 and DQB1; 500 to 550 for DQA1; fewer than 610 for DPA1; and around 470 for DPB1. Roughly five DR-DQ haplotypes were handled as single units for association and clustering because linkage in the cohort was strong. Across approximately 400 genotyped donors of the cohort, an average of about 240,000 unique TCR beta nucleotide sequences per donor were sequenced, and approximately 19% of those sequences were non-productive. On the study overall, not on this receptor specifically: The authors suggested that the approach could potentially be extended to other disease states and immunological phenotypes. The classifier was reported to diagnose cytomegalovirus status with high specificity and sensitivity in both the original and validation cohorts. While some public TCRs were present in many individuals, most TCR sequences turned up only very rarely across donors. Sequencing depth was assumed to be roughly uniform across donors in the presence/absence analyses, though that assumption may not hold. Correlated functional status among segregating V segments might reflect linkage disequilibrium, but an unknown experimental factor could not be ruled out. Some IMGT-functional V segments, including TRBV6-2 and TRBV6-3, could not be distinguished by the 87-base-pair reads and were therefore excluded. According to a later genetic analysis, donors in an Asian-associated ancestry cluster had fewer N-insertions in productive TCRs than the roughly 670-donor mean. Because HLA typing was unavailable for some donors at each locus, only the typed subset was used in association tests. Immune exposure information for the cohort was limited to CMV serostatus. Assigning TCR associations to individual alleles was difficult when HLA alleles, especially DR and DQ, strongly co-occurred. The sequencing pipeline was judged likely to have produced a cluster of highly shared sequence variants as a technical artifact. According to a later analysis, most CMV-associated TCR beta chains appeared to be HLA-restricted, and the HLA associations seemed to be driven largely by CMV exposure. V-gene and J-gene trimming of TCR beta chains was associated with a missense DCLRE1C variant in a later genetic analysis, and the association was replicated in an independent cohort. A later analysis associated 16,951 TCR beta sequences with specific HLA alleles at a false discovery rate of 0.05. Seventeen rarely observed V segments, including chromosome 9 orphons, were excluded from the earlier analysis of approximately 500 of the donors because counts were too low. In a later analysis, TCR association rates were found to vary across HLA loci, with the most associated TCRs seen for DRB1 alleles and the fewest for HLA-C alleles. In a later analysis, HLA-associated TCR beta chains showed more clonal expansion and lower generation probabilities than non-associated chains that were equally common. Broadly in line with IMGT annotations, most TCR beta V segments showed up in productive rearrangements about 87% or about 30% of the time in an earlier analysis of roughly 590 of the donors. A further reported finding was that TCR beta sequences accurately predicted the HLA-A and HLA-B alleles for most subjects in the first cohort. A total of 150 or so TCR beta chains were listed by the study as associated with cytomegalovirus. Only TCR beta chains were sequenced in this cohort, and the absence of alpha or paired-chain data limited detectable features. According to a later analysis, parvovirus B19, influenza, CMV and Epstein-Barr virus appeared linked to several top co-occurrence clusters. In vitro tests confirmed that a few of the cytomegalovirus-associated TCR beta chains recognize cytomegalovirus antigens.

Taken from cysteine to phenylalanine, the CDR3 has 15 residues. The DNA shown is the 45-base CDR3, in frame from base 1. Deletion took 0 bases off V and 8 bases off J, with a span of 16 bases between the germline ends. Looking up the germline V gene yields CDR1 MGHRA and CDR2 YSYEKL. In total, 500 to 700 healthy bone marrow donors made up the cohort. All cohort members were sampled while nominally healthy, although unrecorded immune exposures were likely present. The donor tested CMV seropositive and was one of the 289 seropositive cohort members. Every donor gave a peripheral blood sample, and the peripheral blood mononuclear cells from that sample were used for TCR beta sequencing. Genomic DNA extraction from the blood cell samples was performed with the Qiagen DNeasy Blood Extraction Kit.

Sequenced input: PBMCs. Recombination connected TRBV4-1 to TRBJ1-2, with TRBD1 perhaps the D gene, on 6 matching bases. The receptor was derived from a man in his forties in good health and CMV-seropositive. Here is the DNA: TGCGCCAGCAGCCAAGAGGAGACAGGTACAAGGGGCTACACCTTC. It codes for CASSQEETGTRGYTF.